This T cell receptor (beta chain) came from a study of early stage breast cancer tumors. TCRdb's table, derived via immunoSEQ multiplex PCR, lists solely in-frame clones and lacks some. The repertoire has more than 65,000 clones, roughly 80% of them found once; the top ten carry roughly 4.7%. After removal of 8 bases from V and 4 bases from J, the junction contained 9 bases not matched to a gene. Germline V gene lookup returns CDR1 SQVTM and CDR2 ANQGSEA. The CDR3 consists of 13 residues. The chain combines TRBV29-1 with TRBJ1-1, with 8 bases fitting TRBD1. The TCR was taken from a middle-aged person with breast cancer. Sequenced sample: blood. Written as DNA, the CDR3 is TGCAGCACCTCACAGGGGGAGCGCACTGAAGCTTTCTTT. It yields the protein CSTSQGERTEAFF. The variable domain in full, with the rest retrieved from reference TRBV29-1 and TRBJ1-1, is SAVISQKPSRDICQRGTSLTIQCQVDSQVTMMFWYRQQPGQSLTLIATANQGSEATYESGFVIDKFPISRPNLTFSTLTVSNMSPEDSSIYLCSTSQGERTEAFFGQGTRLTVV.